The 19 T cell receptor beta chains below all came from one sample that was sequenced in a study of cytomegalovirus exposure and HLA in healthy donors. Primers: 60 Vbeta forward and 13 Jbeta reverse. Produced via immunoSEQ multiplex PCR; TCRdb's table is partial and in-frame only. The sample gives roughly 100,000 clones, around 86% of which show up once; approximately 3.7% is in the top ten. Sequenced sample: PBMCs. The receptors stem from a female donor in good health and CMV-seropositive.

V is TRBV29-1 and J is TRBJ2-7, with TRBD2 as a possible D gene (6 bases). V was clipped by 3 bases and J by 7 bases, with 19 bases between them. The CDR3 covers 14 residues. CDR1 and CDR2 (germline): SQVTM, ANQGSEA. The CDR3 nucleotides are TGCAGCGTTGAGCAGGGACTCGGGTCGGAAGAGCAGTACTTC. It yields the protein CSVEQGLGSEEQYF.

This clone was seen a few times. The chain couples TRBV6-6 to TRBJ2-7; D unresolved. This CDR3 has 15 amino acids. Germline values: CDR1 MNHNY, CDR2 SVGAGI (reference sequence). V shed 6 bases and J shed 5 bases, with 20 bases lying between them. The CDR3 DNA follows: TGTGCCAGCAGCTACAACCCGGCAGGCTTGGACGAGCAGTACTTC. This codes for CASSYNPAGLDEQYF.

CDR3 residues: CASGRQGEAGELFF. Written as DNA, the CDR3 is TGTGCCAGCGGAAGACAGGGAGAGGCCGGGGAGCTGTTTTTT. J is TRBJ2-2 and V is TRBV27; 7 bases match TRBD1. The J segment lost 6 bases and the V segment lost 8 bases, leaving 9 bases of the junction unmatched. The length of the CDR3 is 14 residues. Germline V gene data show CDR1 as MNHEY and CDR2 as SMNVEV (reference sequence).

This clone was recorded a few times. The chain has TRBV29-1 and TRBJ1-4; 7 bases match TRBD1. V shed 7 bases, J shed 8 bases, and the junction held 10 bases outside the gene matches. The CDR3 sequence is 13 residues long. From germline, CDR1 is SQVTM and CDR2 ANQGSEA. The CDR3 DNA reads TGCAGCGCCTCCGCGGACAGGATAGAAAAACTGTTTTTT. Translation: CSASADRIEKLFF.

The chain uses TRBV6-1 and TRBJ2-3, with D perhaps TRBD1 (5 bases). Germline lookup yields CDR1 MNHNS and CDR2 SASEGT. CDR3 length: 11 amino acids. Trimming removed 3 bases at V and 10 bases at J, with 8 bases between. The CDR3 is CASSETVSQYF. For the CDR3, the DNA is TGTGCCAGCAGTGAGACAGTCTCGCAGTATTTT.

The V gene is TRBV7-2, the J gene TRBJ2-1; D gene ambiguous. V dropped 5 bases and J dropped 9 bases, with 8 bases sitting between them. Per the germline V gene, CDR1 is SGHTA and CDR2 is FQGNSA. The CDR3 spans 11 residues. This CDR3 reads CASSQSTEQFF. The CDR3, as DNA: TGTGCCAGCAGCCAGTCCACTGAGCAGTTCTTC.

The CDR3 DNA follows: TGTGCCAGCAGCTTGACAGACCAATTATACAATGAGCAGTTCTTC. Its translation: CASSLTDQLYNEQFF. The chain carries TRBV7-9 and TRBJ2-1; TRBD1 might be the D (5 bases). V was shortened by 3 bases and J by 4 bases, with 13 bases between the two germline ends. Looked up from germline, CDR1 is SEHNR and CDR2 is FQNEAQ (reference sequence). The length of the CDR3 is 15 residues.

The chain has TRBV12-5 and TRBJ1-1, with 8 bases lining up with TRBD1. CDR1 and CDR2 from the germline V gene are LGHNT and FRNRAP. J was trimmed by 1 base and V by 5 bases; bases with no gene match: 3. The CDR3 consists of 14 residues. CDR3 nucleotides: TGTGCTAGTGGTGCGACAGGGGCGAACACTGAAGCTTTCTTT. It specifies CASGATGANTEAFF.

The chain carries TRBV2 and TRBJ2-1, with a weak D call TRBD2 (6 bases). Trimming pared 8 bases from V and 5 bases from J, leaving 10 bases between. The CDR3 is 12 residues long. Germline V gene lookup returns CDR1 SNHLY and CDR2 FYNNEI. Here the CDR3 reads CASGPGDNEQFF. Written as DNA, the CDR3 is TGTGCCAGCGGACCGGGAGACAATGAGCAGTTCTTC.

The rearrangement links TRBV5-1 to TRBJ1-1, with D perhaps matching TRBD1 (6 bases). The germline CDR1 and CDR2 sequences are SGHRS and YFSETQ. V lost 4 bases and J lost 1, with 8 bases in between. This CDR3 is built from 13 residues. CDR3 sequence: CASSVQGNTEAFF. The CDR3 bases are TGCGCCAGCAGCGTACAGGGGAACACTGAAGCTTTCTTT.

The rearrangement links TRBV6-6 to TRBJ1-6, with D uncertain. The germline V gene encodes CDR1 MNHNY and CDR2 SVGAGI (reference sequence). The V gene lost 0 bases and the J gene lost 7 bases, with 4 bases spanning the gap. There are 13 residues in the CDR3. CDR3 protein: CASSYSLNSPLHF. In nucleotides, the CDR3 is TGTGCCAGCAGTTACTCCCTGAATTCACCCCTCCACTTT.

The chain couples TRBV5-6 to TRBJ2-5; perhaps TRBD1 as D (5 bases). The CDR3 has 15 amino acids. V was cut by 4 bases and J by 1 base, with 14 bases left in between. CDR1 is SGHDT and CDR2 is YYEEEE in the germline V gene. CDR3 region: CASSEPGAFQETQYF. The CDR3 region has the DNA TGTGCCAGCAGCGAGCCTGGGGCTTTCCAAGAGACCCAGTACTTC.

The rearrangement links TRBV30 to TRBJ1-1, with TRBD1 matching 7 bases. V shed 3 bases and J 3 bases; nucleotides not matched to a gene: 7. CDR1 GTSNPN and CDR2 SVGIG come from the germline V gene (reference sequence). The CDR3 has 14 amino acids. The CDR3 is CAWRRQGRDTEAFF. CDR3 nucleotide sequence: TGTGCCTGGAGAAGACAGGGAAGAGACACTGAAGCTTTCTTT.

The J gene is TRBJ2-5, the V gene TRBV27; D remains ambiguous. Germline assignment: CDR1 MNHEY and CDR2 SMNVEV (reference sequence). Trimming stripped 4 bases from V and 0 bases from J, with 3 bases between. The CDR3 is made up of 12 amino acids. The CDR3 loop is CASSSYQETQYF. The CDR3 coding sequence is TGTGCCAGCAGTTCGTACCAAGAGACCCAGTACTTC.

A remark on this clone: Other nucleotide sequences from this sample produce the same CDR3. This chain uses TRBV9 with TRBJ2-3, with D possibly matching TRBD1 (5 bases). Germline-derived CDR1 and CDR2 are SGDLS and YYNGEE. With 0 bases removed from V and 4 bases from J, the gap between germline ends came to 15 bases. The CDR3 contains 16 residues. The DNA of the CDR3 is TGTGCCAGCAGCGTAGCCCATGGGGCGCTGGCAGATACGCAGTATTTT. Protein product: CASSVAHGALADTQYF.

V usage is TRBV25-1 and J usage is TRBJ1-5; 9 nucleotides match TRBD1. Germline assignment: CDR1 MGHDK and CDR2 SYGVNS. This CDR3 contains 16 residues. V dropped 5 bases and J dropped 3; count of bases not matched to a gene: 8. This CDR3 is CASSPQTGGNNQPQHF. CDR3 nucleotide sequence: TGTGCCAGCAGTCCACAGACAGGGGGTAACAATCAGCCCCAGCATTTT.

V gene TRBV15 combines with J gene TRBJ1-1; a possible D gene is TRBD1 (5 bases). V lost 0 bases and J lost 6, with 11 bases in between. Germline-derived CDR1 and CDR2 are LNHNV and YYDKDF (reference sequence). This CDR3 is built from 14 residues. CDR3 amino acids: CATSRDVGHPEAFF. CDR3 sequence (DNA): TGTGCCACCAGCAGAGATGTGGGGCACCCTGAAGCTTTCTTT.

CDR3 in amino acids: CASSPQDRGHGYTF. The CDR3 DNA reads as TGTGCCAGTAGTCCACAAGACAGGGGCCATGGCTACACCTTC. The rearrangement uses TRBV19 and TRBJ1-2; 8 nucleotides agree with TRBD1. V lost 5 bases to trimming and J lost 6 bases; unmatched junction nucleotides: 8. The germline V gene encodes CDR1 LNHDA and CDR2 SQIVND (reference sequence). The length of the CDR3 is 14 residues.

This clone was seen more than once but under ten times. J is TRBJ1-1 and V is TRBV19; TRBD1 agrees at 8 bases. Per the germline V gene, CDR1 is LNHDA and CDR2 is SQIVND (reference sequence). The CDR3 has 15 amino acids. The V and J ends lost 5 bases and 1 base, in that order; junction bases with no gene match: 6. The CDR3 bases are TGTGCCAGTAGTTTCCAGGGGGCTGCGAACACTGAAGCTTTCTTT. Protein sequence: CASSFQGAANTEAFF.